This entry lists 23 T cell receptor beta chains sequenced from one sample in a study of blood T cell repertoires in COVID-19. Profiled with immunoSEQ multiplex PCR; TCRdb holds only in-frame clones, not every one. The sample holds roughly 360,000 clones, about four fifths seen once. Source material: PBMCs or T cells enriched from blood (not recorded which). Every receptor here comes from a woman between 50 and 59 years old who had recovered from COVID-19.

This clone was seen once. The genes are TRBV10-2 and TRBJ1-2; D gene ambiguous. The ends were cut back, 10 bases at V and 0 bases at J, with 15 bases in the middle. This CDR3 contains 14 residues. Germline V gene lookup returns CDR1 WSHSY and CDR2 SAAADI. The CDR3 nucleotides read TGCGCCACCAACGAGGGTACGGCTAACTATGGCTACACCTTC. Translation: CATNEGTANYGYTF.

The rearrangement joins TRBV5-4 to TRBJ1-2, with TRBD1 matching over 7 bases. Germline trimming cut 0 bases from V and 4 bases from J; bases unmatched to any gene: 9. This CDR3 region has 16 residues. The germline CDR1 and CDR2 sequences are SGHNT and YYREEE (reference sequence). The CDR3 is CASSLGQGVLVYGYTF. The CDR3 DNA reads TGTGCCAGCAGCTTGGGGCAGGGGGTACTTGTCTATGGCTACACCTTC.

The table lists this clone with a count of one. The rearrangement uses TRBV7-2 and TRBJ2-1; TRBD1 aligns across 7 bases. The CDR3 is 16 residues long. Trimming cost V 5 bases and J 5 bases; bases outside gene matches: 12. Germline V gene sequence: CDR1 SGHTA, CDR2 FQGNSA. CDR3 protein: CASSLGSPGTDNEQFF. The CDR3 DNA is TGTGCCAGCAGCCTAGGGTCCCCTGGGACAGACAATGAGCAGTTCTTC.

CDR3 nucleotide sequence: TGTGCCTGGAGTGGCCGACAGGGGGAAGAAAAACTGTTTTTT. Its protein is CAWSGRQGEEKLFF. The chain joins TRBV30 to TRBJ1-4; 9 nucleotides line up with TRBD1. This CDR3 region has 14 residues. After removal of 1 base from V and 8 bases from J, the junction contained 5 bases not matched to a gene. Germline CDR1 reads GTSNPN; CDR2 reads SVGIG (reference sequence).

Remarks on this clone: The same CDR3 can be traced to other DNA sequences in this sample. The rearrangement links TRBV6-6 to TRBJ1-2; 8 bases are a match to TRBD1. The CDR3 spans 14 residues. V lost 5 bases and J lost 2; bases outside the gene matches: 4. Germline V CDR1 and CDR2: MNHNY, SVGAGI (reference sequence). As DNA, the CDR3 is TGTGCCAGCAGTCAGGGGACAGGCAACTATGGCTACACCTTC. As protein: CASSQGTGNYGYTF.

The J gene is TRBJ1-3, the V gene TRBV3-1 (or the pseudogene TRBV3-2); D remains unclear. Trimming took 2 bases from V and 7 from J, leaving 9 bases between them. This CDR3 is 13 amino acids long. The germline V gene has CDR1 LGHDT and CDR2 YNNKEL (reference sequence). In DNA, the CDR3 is TGTGCCAGCAGCCAAACCCCCCAGAACACCATATATTTT. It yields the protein CASSQTPQNTIYF.

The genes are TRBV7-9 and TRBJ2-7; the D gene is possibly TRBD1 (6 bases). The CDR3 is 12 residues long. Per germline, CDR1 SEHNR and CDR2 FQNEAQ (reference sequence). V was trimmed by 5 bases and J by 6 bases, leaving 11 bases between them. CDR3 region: CASSLNRVEQYF. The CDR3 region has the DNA TGTGCCAGCAGCCTAAACAGGGTCGAGCAGTACTTC.

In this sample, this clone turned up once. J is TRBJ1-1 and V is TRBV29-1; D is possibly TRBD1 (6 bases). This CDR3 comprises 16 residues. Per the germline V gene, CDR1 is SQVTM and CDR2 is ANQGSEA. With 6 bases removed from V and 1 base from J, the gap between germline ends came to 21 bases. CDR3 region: CSVPFTGSPGNTEAFF. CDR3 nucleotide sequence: TGCAGCGTCCCATTCACAGGGTCACCCGGGAACACTGAAGCTTTCTTT.

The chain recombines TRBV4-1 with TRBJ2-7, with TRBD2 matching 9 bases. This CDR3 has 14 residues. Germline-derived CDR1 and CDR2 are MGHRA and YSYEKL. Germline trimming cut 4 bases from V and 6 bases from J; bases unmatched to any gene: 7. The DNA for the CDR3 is TGCGCCAGCAGCCTCGTAGCGGGGGCCCTCGAGCAGTACTTC. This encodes CASSLVAGALEQYF.

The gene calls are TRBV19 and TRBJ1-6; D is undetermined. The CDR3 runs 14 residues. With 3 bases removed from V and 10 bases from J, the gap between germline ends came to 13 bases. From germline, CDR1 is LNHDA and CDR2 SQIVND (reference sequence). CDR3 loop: CASSITSGISPLHF. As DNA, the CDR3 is TGTGCCAGTAGTATTACCTCCGGTATATCACCCCTCCACTTT.

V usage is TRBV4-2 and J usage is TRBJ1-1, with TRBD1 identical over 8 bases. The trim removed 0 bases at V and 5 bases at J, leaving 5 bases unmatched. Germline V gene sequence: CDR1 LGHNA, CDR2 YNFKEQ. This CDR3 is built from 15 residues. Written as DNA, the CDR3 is TGTGCCAGCAGCCAAGAAACAGGGGGGGGGACTGAAGCTTTCTTT. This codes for CASSQETGGGTEAFF.

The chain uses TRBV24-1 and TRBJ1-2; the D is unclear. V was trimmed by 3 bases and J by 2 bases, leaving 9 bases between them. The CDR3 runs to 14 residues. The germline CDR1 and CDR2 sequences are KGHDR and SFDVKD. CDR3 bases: TGTGCCACCAGTGATCACCGGGTAAACTATGGCTACACCTTC. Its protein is CATSDHRVNYGYTF.

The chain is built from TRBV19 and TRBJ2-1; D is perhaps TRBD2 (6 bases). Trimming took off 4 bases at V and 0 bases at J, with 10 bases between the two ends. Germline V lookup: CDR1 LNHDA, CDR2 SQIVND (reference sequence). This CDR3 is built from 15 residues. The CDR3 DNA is TGTGCCAGTAGTAAGGTCGGGAGCTCCTACAATGAGCAGTTCTTC. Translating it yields CASSKVGSSYNEQFF.

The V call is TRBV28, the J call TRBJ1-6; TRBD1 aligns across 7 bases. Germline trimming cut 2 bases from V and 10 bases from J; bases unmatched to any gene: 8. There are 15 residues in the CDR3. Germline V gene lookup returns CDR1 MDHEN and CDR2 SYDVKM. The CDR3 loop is CASSLQDRLQSPLHF. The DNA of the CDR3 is TGTGCCAGCAGTTTACAGGACAGGTTACAATCACCCCTCCACTTT.

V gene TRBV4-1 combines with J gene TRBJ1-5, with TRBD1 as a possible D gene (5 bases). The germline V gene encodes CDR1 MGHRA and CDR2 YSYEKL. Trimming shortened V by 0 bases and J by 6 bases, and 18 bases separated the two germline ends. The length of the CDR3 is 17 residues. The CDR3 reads CASSQDRGGSAGQPQHF. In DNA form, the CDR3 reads TGCGCCAGCAGCCAAGATCGTGGGGGTTCAGCGGGTCAGCCCCAGCATTTT.

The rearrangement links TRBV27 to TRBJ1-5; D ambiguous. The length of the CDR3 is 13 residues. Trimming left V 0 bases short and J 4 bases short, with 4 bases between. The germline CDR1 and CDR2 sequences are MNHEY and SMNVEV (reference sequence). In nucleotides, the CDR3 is TGTGCCAGCAGTTTATCCTTTAATCAGCCCCAGCATTTT. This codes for CASSLSFNQPQHF.

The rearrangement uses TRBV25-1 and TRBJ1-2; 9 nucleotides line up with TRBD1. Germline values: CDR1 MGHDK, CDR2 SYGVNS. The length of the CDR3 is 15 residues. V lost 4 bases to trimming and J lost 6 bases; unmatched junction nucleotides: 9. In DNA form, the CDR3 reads TGTGCCAGCAGTGCTTCCGTACAGGGGGCAAATGGCTACACCTTC. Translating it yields CASSASVQGANGYTF.

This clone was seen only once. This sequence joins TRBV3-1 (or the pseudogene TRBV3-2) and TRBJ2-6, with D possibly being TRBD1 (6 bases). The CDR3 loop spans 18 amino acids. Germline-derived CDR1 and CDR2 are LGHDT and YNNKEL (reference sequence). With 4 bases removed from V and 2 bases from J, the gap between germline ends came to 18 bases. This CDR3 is CASSPLFGGGAGANVLTF. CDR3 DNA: TGTGCCAGCAGCCCCCTGTTTGGGGGCGGCGCTGGGGCCAACGTCCTGACTTTC.

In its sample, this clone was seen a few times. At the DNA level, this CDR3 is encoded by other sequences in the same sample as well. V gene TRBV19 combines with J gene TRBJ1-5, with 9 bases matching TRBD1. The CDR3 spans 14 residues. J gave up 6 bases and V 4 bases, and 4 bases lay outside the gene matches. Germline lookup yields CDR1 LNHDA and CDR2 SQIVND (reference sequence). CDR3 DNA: TGTGCCAGTAGTACTGACAGGGGGGGTCAGCCCCAGCATTTT. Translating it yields CASSTDRGGQPQHF. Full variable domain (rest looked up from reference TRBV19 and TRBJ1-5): DGGITQSPKYLFRKEGQNVTLSCEQNLNHDAMYWYRQDPGQGLRLIYYSQIVNDFQKGDIAEGYSVSREKKESFPLTVTSAQKNPTAFYLCASSTDRGGQPQHFGDGTRLSIL.

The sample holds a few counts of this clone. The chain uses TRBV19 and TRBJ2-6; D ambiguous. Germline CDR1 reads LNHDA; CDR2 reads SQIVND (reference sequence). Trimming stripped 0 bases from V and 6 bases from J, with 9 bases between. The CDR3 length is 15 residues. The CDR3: CASSIDSLAANVLTF. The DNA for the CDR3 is TGTGCCAGTAGTATAGATTCCCTGGCGGCCAACGTCCTGACTTTC.

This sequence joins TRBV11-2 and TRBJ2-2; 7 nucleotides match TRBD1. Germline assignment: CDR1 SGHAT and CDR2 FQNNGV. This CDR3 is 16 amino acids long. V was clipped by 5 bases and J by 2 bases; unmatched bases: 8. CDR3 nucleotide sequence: TGTGCCAGCAGCCCCGTAAGGGACAGAAACACCGGGGAGCTGTTTTTT. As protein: CASSPVRDRNTGELFF.

This CDR3 is CASRNQGSTEAFF. The CDR3 coding sequence is TGTGCCAGCAGAAATCAGGGGTCCACTGAAGCTTTCTTT. The chain carries TRBV3-1 (or the pseudogene TRBV3-2) and TRBJ1-1; possibly TRBD1 for D (6 bases). With 6 bases removed from V and 4 bases from J, the gap between germline ends came to 12 bases. The CDR3 is 13 residues long. From germline, CDR1 is LGHDT and CDR2 YNNKEL (reference sequence).

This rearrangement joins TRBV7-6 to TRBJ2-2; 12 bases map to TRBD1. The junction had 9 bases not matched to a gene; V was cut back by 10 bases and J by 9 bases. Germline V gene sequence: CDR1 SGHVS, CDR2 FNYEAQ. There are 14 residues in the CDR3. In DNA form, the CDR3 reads TGTGCCATCACACGGGGACAGGGGGCCCGGGAGCTGTTTTTT. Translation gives CAITRGQGARELFF.